Listed below are T cell receptor beta chains from one sample, sequenced in a study of blood T cell repertoires in COVID-19. TCRdb keeps only in-frame clones here, not all; method: immunoSEQ multiplex PCR. This table holds approximately 140,000 clones, approximately 90% found once. The sequenced sample consisted of peripheral blood. Source of these receptors: a man in his forties or fifties with active or convalescent COVID-19. Each CDR3 is given with its conserved first and last residue. D genes are given only for firm matches. Where a row states a size, it is once, few, many or the class of an expanded clone; other rows omit it.

CDR3 length | D gene | J gene | V gene | clone size | CDR3 protein | CDR3 DNA
14 | NA | TRBJ2-2 | TRBV5-1 | NA | CASSFGQSTGELFF | TGCGCCAGCAGCTTTGGGCAGTCGACCGGGGAGCTGTTTTTT
15 | NA | TRBJ2-2 | TRBV3-1/TRBV3-2 | NA | CASRVQGGRDGELFF | TGTGCCAGCAGGGTACAGGGTGGGCGAGACGGGGAGCTGTTTTTT
14 | NA | TRBJ1-2 | TRBV5-8 | NA | CASSLVPGRYGYTF | TGTGCCAGCAGCTTAGTTCCAGGGAGGTATGGCTACACCTTC
13 | NA | TRBJ1-1 | TRBV6-5 | NA | CASTWPPNTEAFF | TGTGCCAGCACTTGGCCGCCGAACACTGAAGCTTTCTTT
13 | NA | TRBJ2-1 | TRBV11-3 | NA | CASSPLRNNEQFF | TGTGCCAGCAGCCCCCTCAGGAACAATGAGCAGTTCTTC
15 | NA | TRBJ1-1 | TRBV18 | NA | CASSPNIEWNTEAFF | TGTGCCAGCTCACCAAATATAGAATGGAACACTGAAGCTTTCTTT
14 | NA | TRBJ2-7 | TRBV7-9 | NA | CASSPDTRAYEQYF | TGTGCCAGCAGCCCAGACACCCGAGCCTACGAGCAGTACTTC
14 | TRBD1 | TRBJ1-1 | TRBV6-5 | NA | CASRQGQVNTEAFF | TGTGCCAGCAGGCAGGGACAGGTGAACACTGAAGCTTTCTTT
14 | NA | TRBJ1-3 | TRBV9 | NA | CASSVAPERGTIYF | TGTGCCAGCAGCGTAGCCCCCGAACGGGGTACCATATATTTT
17 | NA | TRBJ2-6 | TRBV3-1/TRBV3-2 | NA | CASSLQTGQTGANVLTF | TGTGCCAGCAGCCTGCAGACTGGACAGACTGGGGCCAACGTCCTGACTTTC
15 | TRBD2 | TRBJ2-3 | TRBV19 | NA | CASSIQRGNTDTQYF | TGTGCCAGTAGTATTCAGCGGGGGAACACAGATACGCAGTATTTT
15 | NA | TRBJ2-3 | TRBV1 | NA | CTSSQGLASTDTQYF | TGCACCAGCAGCCAAGGGCTGGCTAGCACAGATACGCAGTATTTT
13 | NA | TRBJ1-1 | TRBV28 | NA | CASHGQGNTEAFF | TGTGCCAGCCACGGGCAGGGGAACACTGAAGCTTTCTTT
19 | NA | TRBJ2-7 | TRBV5-1 | NA | CASSLGFGADLGQSYEQYF | TGCGCCAGCAGCTTAGGTTTTGGGGCAGACTTAGGGCAATCCTACGAGCAGTACTTC
14 | TRBD1 | TRBJ1-5 | TRBV5-6 | NA | CASSIRQGSQPQHF | TGTGCCAGCAGTATTCGACAGGGCAGTCAGCCCCAGCATTTT
17 | TRBD2 | TRBJ2-1 | TRBV7-6 | NA | CASSLGASGGGFNEQFF | TGTGCCAGCAGCTTAGGAGCGAGCGGGGGGGGTTTCAATGAGCAGTTCTTC
15 | TRBD2 | TRBJ2-1 | TRBV28 | NA | CASRAVAGGRTEQFF | TGTGCCAGCAGGGCCGTAGCGGGAGGGCGGACTGAGCAGTTCTTC
18 | NA | TRBJ2-2 | TRBV12-5 | NA | CASGLVPPDRWNTGELFF | TGTGCTAGTGGTTTGGTACCCCCCGACAGGTGGAACACCGGGGAGCTGTTTTTT
15 | TRBD2 | TRBJ2-1 | TRBV5-5 | NA | CASSVIAGEKNEQFF | TGTGCCAGCAGCGTAATAGCGGGGGAAAAAAATGAGCAGTTCTTC
15 | TRBD1 | TRBJ2-2 | TRBV4-1 | NA | CASSRTGSSTGELFF | TGCGCCAGCAGTCGGACAGGGTCGAGCACCGGGGAGCTGTTTTTT
12 | NA | TRBJ2-7 | TRBV19 | NA | CASGYRVGEQYF | TGTGCCAGTGGATACAGGGTAGGCGAGCAGTACTTC
17 | TRBD2 | TRBJ2-3 | TRBV10-3 | NA | CAISEPPASGNTDTQYF | TGTGCCATCAGTGAGCCCCCGGCCAGCGGGAATACAGATACGCAGTATTTT
14 | NA | TRBJ2-1 | TRBV7-9 | NA | CASSLAQGRNEQFF | TGTGCCAGCAGCTTAGCCCAGGGAAGGAATGAGCAGTTCTTC
17 | TRBD2 | TRBJ2-5 | TRBV5-1 | NA | CASSLGAGGPGQETQYF | TGCGCCAGCAGCTTGGGTGCGGGGGGGCCCGGGCAAGAGACCCAGTACTTC
16 | TRBD2 | TRBJ2-1 | TRBV5-4 | once | CASSLAFTSARGEQFF | TGTGCCAGCAGCTTGGCCTTTACTAGCGCAAGGGGTGAGCAGTTCTTC
16 | NA | TRBJ2-5 | TRBV7-7 | NA | CASSSILLDSRETQYF | TGTGCCAGCAGCTCGATACTACTGGACAGTAGAGAGACCCAGTACTTC
14 | TRBD2 | TRBJ2-7 | TRBV29-1 | few | CSVLGTSGNHEQYF | TGCAGCGTCCTTGGGACTAGCGGGAACCACGAGCAGTACTTC
13 | TRBD1 | TRBJ1-4 | TRBV19 | NA | CASSTGVREKLFF | TGTGCCAGCAGCACAGGGGTACGTGAAAAACTGTTTTTT
15 | NA | TRBJ2-6 | TRBV19 | NA | CASSAQISGANVLTF | TGTGCCAGTAGTGCCCAGATCTCTGGGGCCAACGTCCTGACTTTC
14 | TRBD2 | TRBJ2-5 | TRBV20-1 | NA | CSASLAGYQETQYF | TGCAGTGCTAGTCTAGCGGGGTACCAAGAGACCCAGTACTTC
14 | NA | TRBJ2-3 | TRBV5-1 | NA | CASSPDGGTDTQYF | TGCGCCAGCAGCCCGGACGGGGGAACAGATACGCAGTATTTT
15 | TRBD1 | TRBJ1-1 | TRBV5-1 | NA | CASSLDPQGTTEAFF | TGCGCCAGCAGCTTGGATCCACAGGGGACCACTGAAGCTTTCTTT
15 | TRBD2 | TRBJ2-2 | TRBV29-1 | few | CSVELAGVRTGELFF | TGCAGCGTTGAACTAGCGGGAGTTAGAACCGGGGAGCTGTTTTTT
12 | NA | TRBJ2-7 | TRBV7-9 | NA | CASSLTGVEQYF | TGTGCCAGCAGCTTAACGGGGGTCGAGCAGTACTTC
11 | NA | TRBJ2-4 | TRBV3-1/TRBV3-2 | once | CASMGTSIQYF | TGTGCCAGCATGGGGACAAGCATTCAGTACTTC
13 | NA | TRBJ2-7 | TRBV7-2 | NA | CASSLDGSYEQYF | TGTGCCAGCAGCTTAGACGGCTCCTACGAGCAGTACTTC
14 | TRBD1 | TRBJ1-1 | TRBV7-8 | NA | CASSSTGVNTEAFF | TGTGCCAGCAGCTCGACAGGGGTGAACACTGAAGCTTTCTTT
16 | NA | TRBJ1-2 | TRBV9 | NA | CASSPPPGNPNYGYTF | TGTGCCAGCAGCCCCCCTCCAGGGAACCCTAACTATGGCTACACCTTC
15 | NA | TRBJ1-6 | TRBV27 | few | CASSITGTYNSPLHF | TGTGCCAGCAGTATTACAGGCACCTATAATTCACCCCTCCACTTT
13 | NA | TRBJ1-1 | TRBV7-9 | NA | CASSSDKNTEAFF | TGTGCCAGCAGCTCCGACAAGAACACTGAAGCTTTCTTT
15 | TRBD1 | TRBJ1-1 | TRBV6-5 | NA | CASSYNAQGVWRAFF | TGTGCCAGCAGTTACAATGCCCAGGGGGTCTGGAGAGCTTTCTTT
16 | TRBD1 | TRBJ1-1 | TRBV7-2 | NA | CASSPPMDRGLAEAFF | TGTGCCAGCAGCCCACCAATGGACAGGGGGCTCGCTGAAGCTTTCTTT
16 | NA | TRBJ1-1 | TRBV4-3 | NA | CASSQDPPGTNTEAFF | TGCGCCAGCAGCCAAGATCCCCCAGGGACAAACACTGAAGCTTTCTTT
15 | NA | TRBJ1-1 | TRBV5-8 | NA | CASSLEGDGDTEAFF | TGTGCCAGCAGCTTGGAGGGAGACGGTGACACTGAAGCTTTCTTT
16 | TRBD2 | TRBJ2-7 | TRBV7-2 | NA | CASSLLPSGGSYEQYF | TGTGCCAGCAGCTTACTCCCCAGCGGGGGCTCCTACGAGCAGTACTTC
16 | NA | TRBJ2-3 | TRBV5-1 | NA | CASSQTRGSSTDTQYF | TGCGCCAGCAGCCAAACTCGGGGATCTAGCACAGATACGCAGTATTTT
13 | NA | TRBJ1-5 | TRBV9 | NA | CASSLDSNQPQHF | TGTGCCAGCAGTCTCGACAGTAATCAGCCCCAGCATTTT
19 | TRBD2 | TRBJ2-1 | TRBV24-1 | NA | CATSDRGEGSSGSFNEQFF | TGTGCCACCAGTGATCGGGGGGAAGGGTCTAGCGGGAGTTTCAATGAGCAGTTCTTC